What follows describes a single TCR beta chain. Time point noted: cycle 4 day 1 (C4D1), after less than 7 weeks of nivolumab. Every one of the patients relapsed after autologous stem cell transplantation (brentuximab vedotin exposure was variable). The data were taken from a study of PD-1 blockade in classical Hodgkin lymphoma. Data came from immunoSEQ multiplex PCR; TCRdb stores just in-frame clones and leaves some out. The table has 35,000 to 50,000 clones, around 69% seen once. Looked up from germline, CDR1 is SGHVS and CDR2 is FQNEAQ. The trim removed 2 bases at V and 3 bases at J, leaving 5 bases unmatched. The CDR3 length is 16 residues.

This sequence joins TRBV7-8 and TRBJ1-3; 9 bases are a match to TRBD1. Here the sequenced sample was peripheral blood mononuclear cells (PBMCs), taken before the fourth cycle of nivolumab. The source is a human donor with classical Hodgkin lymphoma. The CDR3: CASSLHRQGGGNTIYF. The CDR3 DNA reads TGTGCCAGCAGCTTACACCGACAGGGGGGTGGAAACACCATATATTTT.